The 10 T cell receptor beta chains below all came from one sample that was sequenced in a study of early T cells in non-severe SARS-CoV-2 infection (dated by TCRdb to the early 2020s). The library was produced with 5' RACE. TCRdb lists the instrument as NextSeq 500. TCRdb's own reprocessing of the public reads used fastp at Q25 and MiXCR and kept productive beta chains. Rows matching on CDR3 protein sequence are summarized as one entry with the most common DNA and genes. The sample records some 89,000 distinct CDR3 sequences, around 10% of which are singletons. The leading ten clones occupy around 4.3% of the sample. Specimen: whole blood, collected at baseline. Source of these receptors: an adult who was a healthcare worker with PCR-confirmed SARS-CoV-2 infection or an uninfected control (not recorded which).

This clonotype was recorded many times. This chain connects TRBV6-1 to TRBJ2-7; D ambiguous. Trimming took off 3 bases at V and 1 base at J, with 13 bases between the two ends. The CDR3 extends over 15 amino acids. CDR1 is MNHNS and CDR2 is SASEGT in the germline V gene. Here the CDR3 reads CASSERFGGSYEQYF. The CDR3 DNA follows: TGTGCCAGCAGTGAGCGTTTCGGCGGTTCCTACGAGCAGTACTTC.

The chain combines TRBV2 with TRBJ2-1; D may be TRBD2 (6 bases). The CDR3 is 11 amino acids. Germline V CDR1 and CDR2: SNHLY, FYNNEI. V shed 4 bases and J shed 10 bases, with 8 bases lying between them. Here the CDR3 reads CASSGGKEQFF. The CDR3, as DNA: TGTGCCAGCAGTGGCGGGAAGGAGCAGTTCTTC.

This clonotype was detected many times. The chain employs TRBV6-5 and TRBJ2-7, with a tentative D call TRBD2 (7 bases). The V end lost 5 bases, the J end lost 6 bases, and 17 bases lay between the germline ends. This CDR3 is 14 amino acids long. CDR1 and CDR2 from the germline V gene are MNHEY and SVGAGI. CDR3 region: CASSAEPGGGEQYF. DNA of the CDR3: TGTGCCAGCAGTGCCGAGCCGGGGGGCGGCGAGCAGTACTTC.

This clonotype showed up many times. CDR3 protein: CASSQDLIAGVDEQFF. The DNA of the CDR3 is TGCGCCAGCAGCCAAGATTTGATAGCGGGAGTTGATGAGCAGTTCTTC. The chain links TRBV4-3 to TRBJ2-1, with 9 positions matching TRBD2. The V gene end was trimmed by 0 bases and the J gene end by 8 bases; junction bases not matched to a gene: 8. Germline CDR1 LGHNA, CDR2 YSLEER. The CDR3 contains 16 residues.

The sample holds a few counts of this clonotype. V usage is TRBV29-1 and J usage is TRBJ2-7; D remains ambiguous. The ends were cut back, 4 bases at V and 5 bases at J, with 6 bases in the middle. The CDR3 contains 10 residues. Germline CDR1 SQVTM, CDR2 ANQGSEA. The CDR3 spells CSVGSHEQYF. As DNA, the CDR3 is TGCAGCGTTGGTAGTCACGAGCAGTACTTC.

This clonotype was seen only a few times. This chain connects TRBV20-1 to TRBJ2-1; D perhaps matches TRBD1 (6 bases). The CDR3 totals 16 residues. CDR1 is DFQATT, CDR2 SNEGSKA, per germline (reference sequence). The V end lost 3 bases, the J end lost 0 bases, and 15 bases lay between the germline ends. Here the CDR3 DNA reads TGCAGTGCTAGCTCAGGGGCTGGATACTCCTACAATGAGCAGTTCTTC. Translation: CSASSGAGYSYNEQFF.

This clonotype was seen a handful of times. The chain's CDR3 is CASRGEREGQNTGELFF. The CDR3 region has the DNA TGTGCCAGTAGGGGGGAGCGGGAGGGCCAGAACACCGGGGAGCTGTTTTTT. This chain joins TRBV19 and TRBJ2-2; 10 bases map to TRBD2. Germline values: CDR1 LNHDA, CDR2 SQIVND (reference sequence). Unmatched junction bases numbered 8, after V lost 6 bases and J lost 1 base. The CDR3 loop spans 17 amino acids.

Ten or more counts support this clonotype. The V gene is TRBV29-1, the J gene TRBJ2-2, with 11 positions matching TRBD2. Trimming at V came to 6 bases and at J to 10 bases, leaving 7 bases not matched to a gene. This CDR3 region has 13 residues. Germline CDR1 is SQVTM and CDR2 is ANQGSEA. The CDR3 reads CSVALSGGVELFF. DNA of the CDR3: TGCAGCGTCGCACTTAGCGGGGGGGTGGAGCTGTTTTTT.

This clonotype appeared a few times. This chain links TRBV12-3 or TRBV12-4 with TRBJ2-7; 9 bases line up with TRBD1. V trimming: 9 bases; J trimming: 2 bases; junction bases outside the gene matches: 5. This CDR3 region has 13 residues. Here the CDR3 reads CASKGQGTYEQYF. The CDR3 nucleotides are TGTGCCAGTAAGGGACAGGGAACCTACGAGCAGTACTTC.

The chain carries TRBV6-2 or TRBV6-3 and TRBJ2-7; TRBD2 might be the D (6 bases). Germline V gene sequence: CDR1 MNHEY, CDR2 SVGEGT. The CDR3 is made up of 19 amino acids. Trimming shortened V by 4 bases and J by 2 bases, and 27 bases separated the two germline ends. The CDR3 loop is CASSSPLAVVAGLPYEQYF. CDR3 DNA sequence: TGTGCCAGCAGTTCCCCCCTCGCGGTGGTTGCGGGGCTACCCTACGAGCAGTACTTC.